This TCR beta chain is from a study of T cell repertoires in cytomegalovirus infection. Across the study: Through public TCR beta signatures, both CMV infection and matching HLA type were indicated. Study conclusions and caveats: Cumulated frequencies of public TCR beta families served to identify carriers of CMV plus the relevant HLA.

TCRdb analysed the reads with MiXCR anew, one entry per CDR3 protein. The data show about 920,000 distinct CDR3 sequences, roughly 30% seen once. The V gene lost 3 bases and the J gene lost 0 bases, with 17 bases spanning the gap. CDR3 length equals 17 residues. Germline assignment: CDR1 WSHSY and CDR2 SAAADI. About this clonotype: The antigen is unknown.

This rearrangement joins TRBV10-2 to TRBJ2-5; a possible D gene is TRBD2 (6 bases). The sample was cultured CD8+ T cells from PBMCs, taken from culture after CMV antigen stimulation. The sequence was collected from a human donor in good health (CMV status not recorded). Some clones in this sample may be carry-over from other donors' samples. The CDR3 protein is CASSESLRTMYQETQYF. The CDR3 coding sequence is TGCGCCAGCAGTGAATCCTTGCGGACTATGTACCAAGAGACCCAGTACTTC.